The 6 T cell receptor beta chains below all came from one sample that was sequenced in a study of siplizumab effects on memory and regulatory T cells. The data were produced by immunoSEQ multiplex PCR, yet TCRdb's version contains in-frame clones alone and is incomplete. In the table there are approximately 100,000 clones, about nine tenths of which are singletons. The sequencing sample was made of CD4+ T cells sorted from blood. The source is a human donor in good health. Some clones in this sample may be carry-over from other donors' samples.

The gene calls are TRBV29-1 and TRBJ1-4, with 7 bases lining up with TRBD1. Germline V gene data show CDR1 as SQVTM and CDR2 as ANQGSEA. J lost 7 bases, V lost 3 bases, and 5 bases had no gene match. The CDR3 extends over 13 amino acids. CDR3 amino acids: CSVDRGRGEKLFF. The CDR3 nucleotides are TGCAGCGTTGATAGGGGGCGTGGTGAAAAACTGTTTTTT.

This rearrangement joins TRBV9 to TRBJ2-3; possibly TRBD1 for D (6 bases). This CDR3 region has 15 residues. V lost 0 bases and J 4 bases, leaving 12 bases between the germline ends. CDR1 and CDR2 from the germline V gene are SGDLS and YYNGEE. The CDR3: CASSVGDITSDTQYF. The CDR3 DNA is TGTGCCAGCAGCGTAGGGGACATAACATCAGATACGCAGTATTTT.

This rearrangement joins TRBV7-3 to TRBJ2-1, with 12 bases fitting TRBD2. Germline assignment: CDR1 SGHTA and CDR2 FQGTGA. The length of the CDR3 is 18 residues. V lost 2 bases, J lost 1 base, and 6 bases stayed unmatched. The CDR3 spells CASSLSPSGRESYNEQFF. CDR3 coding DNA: TGTGCCAGCAGCTTATCCCCTAGCGGGAGGGAGTCCTACAATGAGCAGTTCTTC. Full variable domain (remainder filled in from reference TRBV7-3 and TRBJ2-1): GAGVSQTPSNKVTEKGKYVELRCDPISGHTALYWYRQSLGQGPEFLIYFQGTGAADDSGLPNDRFFAVRPEGSVSTLKIQRTERGDSAVYLCASSLSPSGRESYNEQFFGPGTRLTVL.

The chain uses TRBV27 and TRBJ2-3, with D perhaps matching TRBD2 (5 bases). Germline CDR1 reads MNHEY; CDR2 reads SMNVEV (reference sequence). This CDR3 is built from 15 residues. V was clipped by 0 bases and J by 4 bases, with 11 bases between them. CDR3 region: CASSLSAGWADTQYF. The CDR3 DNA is TGTGCCAGCAGTTTATCGGCGGGTTGGGCAGATACGCAGTATTTT.

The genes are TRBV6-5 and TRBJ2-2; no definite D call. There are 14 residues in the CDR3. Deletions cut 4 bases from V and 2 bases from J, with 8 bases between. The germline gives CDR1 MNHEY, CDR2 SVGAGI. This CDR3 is CASSLPLNTGELFF. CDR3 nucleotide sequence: TGTGCCAGCAGTTTGCCCCTTAACACCGGGGAGCTGTTTTTT.

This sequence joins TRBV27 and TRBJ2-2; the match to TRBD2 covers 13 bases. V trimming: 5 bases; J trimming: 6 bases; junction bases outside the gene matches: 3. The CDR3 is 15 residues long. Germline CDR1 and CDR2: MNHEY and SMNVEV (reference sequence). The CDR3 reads CASSDTSGRAGELFF. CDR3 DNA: TGTGCCAGCAGTGACACTAGCGGGAGGGCCGGGGAGCTGTTTTTT.